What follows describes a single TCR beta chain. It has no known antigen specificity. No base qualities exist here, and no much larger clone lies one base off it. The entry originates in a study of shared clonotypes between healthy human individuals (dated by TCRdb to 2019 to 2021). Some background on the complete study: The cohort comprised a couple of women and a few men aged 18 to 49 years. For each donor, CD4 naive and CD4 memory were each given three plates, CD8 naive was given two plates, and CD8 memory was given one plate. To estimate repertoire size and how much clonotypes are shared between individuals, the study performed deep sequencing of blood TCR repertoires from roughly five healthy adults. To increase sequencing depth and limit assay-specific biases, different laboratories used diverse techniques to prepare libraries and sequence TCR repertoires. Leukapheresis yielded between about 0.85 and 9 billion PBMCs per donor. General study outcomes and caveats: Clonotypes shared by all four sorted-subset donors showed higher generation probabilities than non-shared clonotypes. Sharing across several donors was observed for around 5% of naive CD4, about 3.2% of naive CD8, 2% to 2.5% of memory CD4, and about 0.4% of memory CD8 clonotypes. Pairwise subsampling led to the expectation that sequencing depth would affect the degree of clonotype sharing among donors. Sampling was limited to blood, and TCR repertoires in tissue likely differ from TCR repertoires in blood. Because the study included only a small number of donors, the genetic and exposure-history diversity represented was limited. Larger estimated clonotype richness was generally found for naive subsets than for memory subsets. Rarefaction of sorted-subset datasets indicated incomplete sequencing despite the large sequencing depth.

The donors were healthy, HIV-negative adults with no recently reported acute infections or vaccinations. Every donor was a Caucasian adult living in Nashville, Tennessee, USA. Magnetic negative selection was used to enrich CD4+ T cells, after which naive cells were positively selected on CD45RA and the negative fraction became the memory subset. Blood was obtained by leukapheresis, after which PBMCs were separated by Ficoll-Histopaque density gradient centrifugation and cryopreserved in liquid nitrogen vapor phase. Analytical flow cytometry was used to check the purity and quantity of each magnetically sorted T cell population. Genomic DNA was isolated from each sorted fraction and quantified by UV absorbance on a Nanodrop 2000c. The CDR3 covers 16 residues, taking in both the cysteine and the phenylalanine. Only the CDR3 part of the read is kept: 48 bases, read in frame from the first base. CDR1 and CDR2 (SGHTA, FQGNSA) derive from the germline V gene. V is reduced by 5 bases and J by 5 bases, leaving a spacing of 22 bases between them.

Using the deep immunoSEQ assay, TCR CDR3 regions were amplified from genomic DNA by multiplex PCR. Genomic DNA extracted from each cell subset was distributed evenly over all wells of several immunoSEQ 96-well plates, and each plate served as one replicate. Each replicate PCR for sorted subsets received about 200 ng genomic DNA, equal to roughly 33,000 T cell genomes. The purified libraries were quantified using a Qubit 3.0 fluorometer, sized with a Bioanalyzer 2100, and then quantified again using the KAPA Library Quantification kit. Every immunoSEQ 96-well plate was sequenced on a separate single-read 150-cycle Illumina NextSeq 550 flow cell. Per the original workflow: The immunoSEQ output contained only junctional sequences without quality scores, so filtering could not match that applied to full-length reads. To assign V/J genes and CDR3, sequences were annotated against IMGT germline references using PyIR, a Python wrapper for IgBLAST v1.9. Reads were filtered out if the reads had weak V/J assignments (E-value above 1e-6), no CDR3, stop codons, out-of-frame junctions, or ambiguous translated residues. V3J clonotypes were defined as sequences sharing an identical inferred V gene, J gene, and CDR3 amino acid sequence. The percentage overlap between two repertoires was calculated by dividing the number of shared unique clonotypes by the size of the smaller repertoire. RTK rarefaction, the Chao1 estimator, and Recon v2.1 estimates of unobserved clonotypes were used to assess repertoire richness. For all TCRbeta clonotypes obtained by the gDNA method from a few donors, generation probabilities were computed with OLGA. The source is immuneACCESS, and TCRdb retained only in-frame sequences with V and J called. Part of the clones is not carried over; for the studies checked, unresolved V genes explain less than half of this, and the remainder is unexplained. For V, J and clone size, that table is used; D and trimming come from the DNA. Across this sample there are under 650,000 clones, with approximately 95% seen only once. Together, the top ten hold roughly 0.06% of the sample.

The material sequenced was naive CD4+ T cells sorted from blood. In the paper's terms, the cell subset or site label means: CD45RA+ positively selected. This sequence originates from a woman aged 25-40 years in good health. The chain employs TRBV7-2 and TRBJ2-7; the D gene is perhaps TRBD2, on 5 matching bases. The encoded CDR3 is CASSRPRATGVDEQYF. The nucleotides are TGTGCCAGCAGCCGCCCGCGGGCGACCGGGGTAGACGAGCAGTACTTC.